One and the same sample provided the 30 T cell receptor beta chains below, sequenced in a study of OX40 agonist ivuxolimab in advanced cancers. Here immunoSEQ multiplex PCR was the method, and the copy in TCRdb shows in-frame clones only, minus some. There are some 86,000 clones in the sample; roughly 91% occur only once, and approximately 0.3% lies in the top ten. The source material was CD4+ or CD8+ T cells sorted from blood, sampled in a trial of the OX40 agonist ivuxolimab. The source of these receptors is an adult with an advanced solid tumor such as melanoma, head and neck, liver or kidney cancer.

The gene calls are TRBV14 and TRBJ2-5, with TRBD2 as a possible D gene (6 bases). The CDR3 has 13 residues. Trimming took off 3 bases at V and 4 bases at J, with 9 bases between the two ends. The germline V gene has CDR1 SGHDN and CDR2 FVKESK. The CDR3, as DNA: TGTGCCAGCAGCCATTGGCGGGGAGAGACCCAGTACTTC. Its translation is CASSHWRGETQYF.

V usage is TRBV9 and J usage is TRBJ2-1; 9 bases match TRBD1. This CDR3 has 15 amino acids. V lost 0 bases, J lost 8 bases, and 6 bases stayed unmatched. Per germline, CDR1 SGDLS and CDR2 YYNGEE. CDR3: CASSVVGTGWYEQFF. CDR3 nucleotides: TGTGCCAGCAGCGTAGTTGGGACAGGGTGGTATGAGCAGTTCTTC.

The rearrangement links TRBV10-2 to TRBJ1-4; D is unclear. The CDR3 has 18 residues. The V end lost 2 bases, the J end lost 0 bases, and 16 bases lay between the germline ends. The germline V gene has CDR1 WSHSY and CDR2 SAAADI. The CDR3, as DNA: TGCGCCAGCAGTGAGCGTCGGCTGGCAAATCCAACTAATGAAAAACTGTTTTTT. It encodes CASSERRLANPTNEKLFF.

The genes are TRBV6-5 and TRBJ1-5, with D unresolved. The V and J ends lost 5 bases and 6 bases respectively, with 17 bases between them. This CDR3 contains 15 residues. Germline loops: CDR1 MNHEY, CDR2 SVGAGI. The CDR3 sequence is CASSTGLGTIQPQHF. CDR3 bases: TGTGCCAGCAGTACGGGCCTAGGTACTATTCAGCCCCAGCATTTT.

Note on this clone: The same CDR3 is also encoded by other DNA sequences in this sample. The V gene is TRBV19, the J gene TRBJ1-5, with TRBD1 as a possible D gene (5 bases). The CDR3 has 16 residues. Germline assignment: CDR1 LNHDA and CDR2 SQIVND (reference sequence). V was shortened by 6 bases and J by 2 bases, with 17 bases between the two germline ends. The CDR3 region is CASSMAQVLGNQPQHF. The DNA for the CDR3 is TGTGCCAGTAGCATGGCACAGGTTCTTGGCAATCAGCCCCAGCATTTT.

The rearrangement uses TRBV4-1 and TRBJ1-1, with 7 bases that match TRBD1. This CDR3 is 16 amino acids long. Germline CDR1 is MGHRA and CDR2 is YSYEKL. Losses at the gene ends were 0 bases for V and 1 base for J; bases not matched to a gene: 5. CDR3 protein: CASSQDRGTENTEAFF. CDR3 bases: TGCGCCAGCAGCCAAGATAGGGGGACAGAGAACACTGAAGCTTTCTTT.

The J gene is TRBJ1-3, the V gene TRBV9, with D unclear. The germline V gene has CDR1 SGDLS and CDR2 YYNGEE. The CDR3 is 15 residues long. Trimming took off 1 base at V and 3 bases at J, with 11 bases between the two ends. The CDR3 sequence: CASSVSSARGNTIYF. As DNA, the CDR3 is TGTGCCAGCAGCGTATCGAGTGCGCGTGGAAACACCATATATTTT.

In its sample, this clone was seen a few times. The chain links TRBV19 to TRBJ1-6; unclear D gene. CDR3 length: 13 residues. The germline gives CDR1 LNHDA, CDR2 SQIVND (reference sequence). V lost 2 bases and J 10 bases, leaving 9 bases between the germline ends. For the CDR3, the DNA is TGTGCCAGTAGTATAACTGGGGAATCACCCCTCCACTTT. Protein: CASSITGESPLHF.

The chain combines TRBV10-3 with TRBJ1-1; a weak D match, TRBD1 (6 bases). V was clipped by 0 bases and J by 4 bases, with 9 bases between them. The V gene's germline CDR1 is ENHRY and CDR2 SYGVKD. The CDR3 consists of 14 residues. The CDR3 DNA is TGTGCCATCAGTGAGTCGAACAGGGTCACTGAAGCTTTCTTT. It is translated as CAISESNRVTEAFF.

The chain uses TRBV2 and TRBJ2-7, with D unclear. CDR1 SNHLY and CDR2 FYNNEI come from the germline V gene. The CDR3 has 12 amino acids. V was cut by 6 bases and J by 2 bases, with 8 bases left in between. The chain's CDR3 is CASRIKAYEQYV. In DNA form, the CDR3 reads TGTGCCAGCAGGATTAAAGCCTACGAGCAGTACGTC.

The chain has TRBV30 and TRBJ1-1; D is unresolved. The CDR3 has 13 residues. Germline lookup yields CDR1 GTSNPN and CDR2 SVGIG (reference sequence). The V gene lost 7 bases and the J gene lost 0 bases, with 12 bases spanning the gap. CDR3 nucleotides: TGTGCCTCGCAGCGGGCCCTGAACACTGAAGCTTTCTTT. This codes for CASQRALNTEAFF.

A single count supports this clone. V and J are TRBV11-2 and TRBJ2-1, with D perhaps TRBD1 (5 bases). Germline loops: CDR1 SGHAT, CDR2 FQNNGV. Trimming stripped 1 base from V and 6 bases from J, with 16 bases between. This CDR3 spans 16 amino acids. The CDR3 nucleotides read TGTGCCAGCAGCTTAGGTGGTGCCAGGGCGGTCAATGAGCAGTTCTTC. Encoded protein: CASSLGGARAVNEQFF.

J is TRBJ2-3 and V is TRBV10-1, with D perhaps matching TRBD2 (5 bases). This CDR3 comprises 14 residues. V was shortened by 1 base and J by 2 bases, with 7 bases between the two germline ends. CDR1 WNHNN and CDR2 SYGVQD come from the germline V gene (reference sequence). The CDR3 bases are TGCGCCAGCAGTGAGTTCGGGATCACAGATACGCAGTATTTT. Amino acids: CASSEFGITDTQYF.

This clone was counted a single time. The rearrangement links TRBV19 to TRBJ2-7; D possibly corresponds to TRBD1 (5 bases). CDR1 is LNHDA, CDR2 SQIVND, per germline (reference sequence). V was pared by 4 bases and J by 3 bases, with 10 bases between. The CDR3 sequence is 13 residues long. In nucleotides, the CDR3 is TGTGCCAGTAGTAACTCTGACAGCTACGAGCAGTACTTC. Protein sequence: CASSNSDSYEQYF.

Written as DNA, the CDR3 is TGTGCCAGCTCACCCGGACTAGCGGGTGGGGATGAGCAGTTCTTC. Its translation is CASSPGLAGGDEQFF. The chain couples TRBV18 to TRBJ2-1; TRBD2 agrees at 11 bases. The CDR3 runs to 15 residues. Germline assignment: CDR1 KGHSH and CDR2 LQKENI. V gave up 3 bases and J gave up 8 bases; unmatched junction bases: 6.

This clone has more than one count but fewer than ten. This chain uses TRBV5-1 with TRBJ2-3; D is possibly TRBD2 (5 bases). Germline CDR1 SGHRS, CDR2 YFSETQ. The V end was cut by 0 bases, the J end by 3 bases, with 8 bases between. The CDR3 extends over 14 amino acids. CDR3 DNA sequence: TGCGCCAGCAGCTTGGGGGAGAGGACAGATACGCAGTATTTT. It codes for CASSLGERTDTQYF.

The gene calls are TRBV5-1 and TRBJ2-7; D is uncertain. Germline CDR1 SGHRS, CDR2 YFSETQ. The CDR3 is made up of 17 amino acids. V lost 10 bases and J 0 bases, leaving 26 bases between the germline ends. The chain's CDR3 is CALANGGALRSSYEQYV. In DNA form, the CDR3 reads TGCGCCTTGGCTAATGGCGGAGCGTTGAGGAGCTCCTACGAGCAGTACGTC.

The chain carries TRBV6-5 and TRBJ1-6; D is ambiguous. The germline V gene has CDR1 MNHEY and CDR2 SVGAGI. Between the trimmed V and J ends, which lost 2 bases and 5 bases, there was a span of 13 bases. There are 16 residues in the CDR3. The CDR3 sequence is CASSYQELGNNSPLHF. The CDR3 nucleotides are TGTGCCAGCAGTTACCAGGAGTTGGGGAATAATTCACCCCTCCACTTT.

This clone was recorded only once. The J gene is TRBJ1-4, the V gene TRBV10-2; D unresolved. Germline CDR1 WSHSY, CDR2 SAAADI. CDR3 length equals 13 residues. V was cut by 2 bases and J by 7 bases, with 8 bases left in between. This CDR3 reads CASSERWFEKLFF. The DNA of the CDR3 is TGCGCCAGCAGTGAGCGGTGGTTTGAAAAACTGTTTTTT.

CDR3 sequence reads: CASAPSLNQPQHF. CDR3 DNA sequence: TGTGCCAGCGCCCCGAGCCTTAATCAGCCCCAGCATTTT. This chain joins TRBV18 and TRBJ1-5, with no clear D. Looked up from germline, CDR1 is KGHSH and CDR2 is LQKENI. V was clipped by 8 bases and J by 4 bases, with 12 bases between them. The CDR3 extends over 13 amino acids.

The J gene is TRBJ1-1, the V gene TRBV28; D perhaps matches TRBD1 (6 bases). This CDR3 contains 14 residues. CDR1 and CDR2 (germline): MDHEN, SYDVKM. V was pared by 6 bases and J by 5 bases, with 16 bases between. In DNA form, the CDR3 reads TGTGCCAGCAGGCAGGGGAGGTGGAGGACTGAAGCTTTCTTT. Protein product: CASRQGRWRTEAFF.

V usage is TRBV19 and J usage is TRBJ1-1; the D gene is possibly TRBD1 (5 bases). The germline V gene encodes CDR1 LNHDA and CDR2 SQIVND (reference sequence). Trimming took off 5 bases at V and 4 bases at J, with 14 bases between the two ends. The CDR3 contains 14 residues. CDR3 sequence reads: CASSLLRDRTEAFF. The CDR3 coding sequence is TGTGCCAGTAGTCTTTTGCGGGACCGCACTGAAGCTTTCTTT.

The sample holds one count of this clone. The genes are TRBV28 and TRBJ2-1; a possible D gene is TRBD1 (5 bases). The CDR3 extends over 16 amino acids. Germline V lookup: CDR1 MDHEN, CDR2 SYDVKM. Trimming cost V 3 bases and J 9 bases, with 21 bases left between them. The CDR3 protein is CASSFALPGQGAEQFF. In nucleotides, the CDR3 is TGTGCCAGCAGTTTTGCCCTCCCCGGACAAGGGGCTGAGCAGTTCTTC.

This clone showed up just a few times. The CDR3 DNA sequence: TGTGCCAGCAGCTTAGTGTGGGACAGGGGGTTCTATGGCTACACCTTC. Translated, it gives CASSLVWDRGFYGYTF. The chain employs TRBV7-2 and TRBJ1-2, with 11 bases fitting TRBD1. Per the germline V gene, CDR1 is SGHTA and CDR2 is FQGNSA. The junction had 5 bases not matched to a gene; V was cut back by 1 base and J by 4 bases. This CDR3 spans 16 amino acids.

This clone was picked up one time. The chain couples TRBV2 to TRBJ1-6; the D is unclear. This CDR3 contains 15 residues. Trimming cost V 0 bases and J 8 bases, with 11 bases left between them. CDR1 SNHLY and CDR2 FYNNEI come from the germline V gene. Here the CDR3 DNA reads TGTGCCAGCAGTGAAGCGCCAGGATATGATTCACCCCTCCACTTT. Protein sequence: CASSEAPGYDSPLHF.

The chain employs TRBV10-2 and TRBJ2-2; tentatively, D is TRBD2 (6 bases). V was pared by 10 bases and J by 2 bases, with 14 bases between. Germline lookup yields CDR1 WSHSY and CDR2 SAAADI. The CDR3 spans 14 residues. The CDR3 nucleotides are TGCGCCACCAAGGGCGGGGTTAACACCGGGGAGCTGTTTTTT. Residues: CATKGGVNTGELFF.

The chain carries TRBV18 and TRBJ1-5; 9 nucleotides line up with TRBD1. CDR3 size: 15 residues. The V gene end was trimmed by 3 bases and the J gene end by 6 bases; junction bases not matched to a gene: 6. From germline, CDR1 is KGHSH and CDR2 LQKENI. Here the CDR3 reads CASSPEQGASQPQHF. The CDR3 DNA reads TGTGCCAGCTCACCGGAACAGGGGGCTAGTCAGCCCCAGCATTTT.

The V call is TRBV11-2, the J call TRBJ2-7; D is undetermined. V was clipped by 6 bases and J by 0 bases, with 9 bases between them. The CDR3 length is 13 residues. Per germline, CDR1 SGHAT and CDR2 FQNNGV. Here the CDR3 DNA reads TGTGCCAGCAGGCGGCTTAGCTCCTACGAGCAGTACTTC. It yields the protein CASRRLSSYEQYF.

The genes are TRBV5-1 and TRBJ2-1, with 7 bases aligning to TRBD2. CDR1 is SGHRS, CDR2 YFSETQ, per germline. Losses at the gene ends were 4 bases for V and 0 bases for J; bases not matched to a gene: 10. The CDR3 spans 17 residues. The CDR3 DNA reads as TGCGCCAGCAGCGCCACCTTAGCGGGTGGCTCCTACAATGAGCAGTTCTTC. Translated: CASSATLAGGSYNEQFF.

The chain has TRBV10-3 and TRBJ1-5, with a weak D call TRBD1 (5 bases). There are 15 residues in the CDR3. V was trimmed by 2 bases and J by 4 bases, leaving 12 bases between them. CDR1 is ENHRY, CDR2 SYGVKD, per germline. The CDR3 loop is CAISEGDRTNQPQHF. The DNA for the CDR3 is TGTGCCATCAGTGAGGGGGACCGGACGAATCAGCCCCAGCATTTT.